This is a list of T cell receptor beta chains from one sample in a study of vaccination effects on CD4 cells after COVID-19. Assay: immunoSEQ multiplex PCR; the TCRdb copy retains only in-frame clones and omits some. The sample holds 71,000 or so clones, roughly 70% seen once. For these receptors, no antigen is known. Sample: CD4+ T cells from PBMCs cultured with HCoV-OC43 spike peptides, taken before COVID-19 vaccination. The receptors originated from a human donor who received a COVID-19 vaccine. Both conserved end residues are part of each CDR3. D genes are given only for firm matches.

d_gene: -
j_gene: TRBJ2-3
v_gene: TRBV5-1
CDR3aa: CASSRTPGRSDTQYF

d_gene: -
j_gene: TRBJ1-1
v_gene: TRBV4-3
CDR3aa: CASSQDHPVGNTEAFF

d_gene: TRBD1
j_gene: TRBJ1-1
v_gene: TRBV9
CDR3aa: CASSPTGRTNTEAFF

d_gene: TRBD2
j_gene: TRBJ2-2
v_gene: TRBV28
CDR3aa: CASYSGGPPGELFF

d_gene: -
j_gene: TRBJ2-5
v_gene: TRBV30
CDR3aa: CAWSVIWRETQYF

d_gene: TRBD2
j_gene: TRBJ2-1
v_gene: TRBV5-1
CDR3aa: CASSGGLSGGAHEQFF

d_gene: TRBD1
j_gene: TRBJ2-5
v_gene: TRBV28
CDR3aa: CASSPGGDRKTQYF

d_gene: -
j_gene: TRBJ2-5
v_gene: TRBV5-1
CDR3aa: CASSPRGAGAGETQYF

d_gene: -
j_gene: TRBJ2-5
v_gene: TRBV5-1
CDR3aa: CASSPVGGAETQYF

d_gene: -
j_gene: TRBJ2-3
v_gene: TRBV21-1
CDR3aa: CASSGPGGHWDTQYF

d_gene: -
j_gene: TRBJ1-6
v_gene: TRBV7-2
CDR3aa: CASSPVYNSPLHF

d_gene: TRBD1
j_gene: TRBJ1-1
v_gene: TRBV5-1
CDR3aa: CASSPRGGNTEAFF

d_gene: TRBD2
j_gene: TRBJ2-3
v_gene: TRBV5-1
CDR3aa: CASSSGTSENTDTQYF

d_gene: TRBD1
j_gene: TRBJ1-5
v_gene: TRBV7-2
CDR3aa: CASSPQGNQPQHF